Presented here are 8 T cell receptor beta chains from one specimen sequenced in a study of blood T cells in healthy people across ages. With a J-beta primer mix and a sample-barcoded 5' primer, a second PCR ran roughly 6 to 12 cycles. TCRdb called the 5' RACE reads again in MiXCR, with one record for every CDR3 protein. Among roughly 1,100,000 distinct CDR3 sequences listed, 20% to 25% were seen once. These same data were also listed under a study on T cells of mothers and their children.

Source material: blood. All receptors derive from a girl aged 2-15 years in good health.

The chain joins TRBV12-3 or TRBV12-4 to TRBJ2-3; D gene uncertain. The CDR3 runs to 13 residues. V lost 1 base and J 10 bases, leaving 12 bases between the germline ends. The CDR3, as DNA: TGTGCCAGCAGTTTAGTTGCGGTAGTGGCGCAGTATTTT. Encoded protein: CASSLVAVVAQYF.

Only a few counts were recorded for this clonotype. The V gene is TRBV29-1, the J gene TRBJ1-2, with 12 bases identical to TRBD1. The CDR3 has 14 amino acids. The germline gives CDR1 SQVTM, CDR2 ANQGSEA. Germline trimming cut 6 bases from V and 6 bases from J; bases unmatched to any gene: 8. The CDR3 here is CSVPGQGASDGYTF. The CDR3 coding sequence is TGCAGCGTCCCGGGACAGGGGGCCTCCGATGGCTACACCTTC.

This clonotype has ten or more counts. The junction does not match germline at one end; this may be a read error. The V call is TRBV2, the J call TRBJ2-5; 10 bases are shared with TRBD2. CDR3 length: 13 amino acids. The germline V gene encodes CDR1 SNHLY and CDR2 FYNNEI. CDR3 protein: CASREAGGREQYF. The CDR3 coding sequence is TGTGCCAGCAGGGAAGCGGGGGGGCGTGAGCAGTACTTC.

The chain couples TRBV29-1 to TRBJ1-1, with D perhaps matching TRBD1 (5 bases). V lost 4 bases, J lost 5 bases, and 14 bases lay in between. Germline V lookup: CDR1 SQVTM, CDR2 ANQGSEA. This CDR3 has 13 amino acids. In nucleotides, the CDR3 is TGCAGCGTTGCCGGCAGGGCCTGGACTGAAGCTTTCTTT. It codes for CSVAGRAWTEAFF. Full variable domain (remainder filled in from reference TRBV29-1 and TRBJ1-1): SAVISQKPSRDICQRGTSLTIQCQVDSQVTMMFWYRQQPGQSLTLIATANQGSEATYESGFVIDKFPISRPNLTFSTLTVSNMSPEDSSIYLCSVAGRAWTEAFFGQGTRLTVV.

This clonotype occurred a few times. The chain uses TRBV6-1 and TRBJ1-5; D perhaps matches TRBD1 (5 bases). This CDR3 comprises 15 residues. Looked up from germline, CDR1 is MNHNS and CDR2 is SASEGT. V lost 7 bases to trimming and J lost 2 bases, with 15 bases between them. In nucleotides, the CDR3 is TGTGCCAGCAAACAGGAGGTTTCGGGCAATCAGCCCCAGCATTTT. Residues: CASKQEVSGNQPQHF.

The gene calls are TRBV3-1 and TRBJ2-5; D unresolved. Gene TRBJ2-7 matches the end of the DNA better, so the J call may be wrong. The germline V gene has CDR1 LGHDT and CDR2 YNNKEL (reference sequence). The CDR3 totals 14 residues. The chain's CDR3 is CASSTGWTLYEQYF. CDR3 DNA sequence: TGTGCCAGCAGCACTGGATGGACCCTCTACGAGCAGTACTTC.

V is TRBV4-1 and J is TRBJ2-5; TRBD1 is a possible D gene (5 bases). The J call may be in error: the DNA end matches TRBJ2-7 better. The V gene's germline CDR1 is MGHRA and CDR2 YSYEKL. The CDR3 loop spans 15 amino acids. Written as DNA, the CDR3 is TGCGCCAGCAGCCAACTAGGGGTCAGCTCCTACGAGCAGTACTTC. This codes for CASSQLGVSSYEQYF.

For this clonotype: At one of its ends the junction is not consistent with the germline gene, which may arise from a read error. This chain joins TRBV15 and TRBJ1-5; D may be TRBD1 (6 bases). The CDR3 consists of 13 residues. CDR1 is LNHNV, CDR2 YYDKDF, per germline (reference sequence). The CDR3 spells CATSRDTGTYRRF. CDR3 bases: TGTGCCACCAGCAGAGACACAGGGACGTATAGACGTTTT. The variable domain in full, completed from reference TRBV15 and TRBJ1-5, reads DAMVIQNPRYQVTQFGKPVTLSCSQTLNHNVMYWYQQKSSQAPKLLFHYYDKDFNNEADTPDNFQSRRPNTSFCFLDIRSPGLGDTAMYLCATSRDTGTYRRFGDGTRLSIL.